These 21 T cell receptor beta chains were sequenced from one sample in a study of cytomegalovirus exposure and HLA in healthy donors. The PCR was carried out with 60 Vbeta primers and 13 Jbeta primers. Profiled with immunoSEQ multiplex PCR; TCRdb holds only in-frame clones, not every one. Here the sample spans about 170,000 clones, more than 60% being singletons. The sample consisted of PBMCs. Every receptor here comes from a female donor in good health and CMV-seronegative.

The chain has TRBV18 and TRBJ1-2, with 9 bases lining up with TRBD1. Germline V gives CDR1 KGHSH, CDR2 LQKENI. This CDR3 comprises 14 residues. V was clipped by 6 bases and J by 8 bases; unmatched bases: 10. CDR3 amino acids: CASSLPGTGIGYTF. The CDR3 DNA follows: TGTGCCAGCTCCCTCCCTGGGACAGGGATCGGCTACACCTTC.

In this sample, this clone turned up once. The chain is built from TRBV11-3 and TRBJ2-5, with 7 bases that match TRBD1. The trim removed 6 bases at V and 3 bases at J, leaving 4 bases unmatched. The CDR3 is 13 residues long. In germline, CDR1 is SGHNT, CDR2 YENEEA. The CDR3: CASSRGQEETQYF. The CDR3 DNA follows: TGTGCCAGCAGTCGAGGACAGGAAGAGACCCAGTACTTC.

This chain joins TRBV28 and TRBJ2-7, with D possibly being TRBD2 (6 bases). The CDR3 length is 14 residues. The germline V gene has CDR1 MDHEN and CDR2 SYDVKM. V was pared by 7 bases and J by 2 bases, with 15 bases between. In nucleotides, the CDR3 is TGTGCCAGCATTAACGGGGGTCCTCCCTACGAGCAGTACTTC. Its protein product is CASINGGPPYEQYF.

The chain has TRBV19 and TRBJ1-6; TRBD1 matches at 8 bases. V lost 4 bases and J lost 5; bases outside the gene matches: 10. Germline CDR1 and CDR2: LNHDA and SQIVND (reference sequence). The CDR3 spans 17 residues. The CDR3 sequence is CASSRQGIGKDNSPLHF. The CDR3 DNA sequence: TGTGCCAGTAGTAGACAGGGGATCGGTAAGGATAATTCACCCCTCCACTTT.

This chain joins TRBV9 and TRBJ1-1; TRBD1 aligns across 7 bases. The length of the CDR3 is 14 residues. Germline assignment: CDR1 SGDLS and CDR2 YYNGEE. Losses at the gene ends were 4 bases for V and 3 bases for J; bases not matched to a gene: 6. CDR3 loop: CASSPRTGYTEAFF. CDR3 sequence (DNA): TGTGCCAGCAGCCCCCGGACAGGTTACACTGAAGCTTTCTTT.

This clone was seen only a few times. The gene calls are TRBV18 and TRBJ2-1; tentatively, D is TRBD1 (5 bases). This CDR3 is built from 17 residues. Per the germline V gene, CDR1 is KGHSH and CDR2 is LQKENI. V was clipped by 3 bases and J by 0 bases, with 15 bases between them. The CDR3 region is CASSPSRQPSSYNEQFF. The CDR3 coding sequence is TGTGCCAGCTCACCTTCCCGACAGCCAAGCTCCTACAATGAGCAGTTCTTC.

This chain connects TRBV7-3 to TRBJ2-5, with TRBD2 identical over 7 bases. Germline CDR1 and CDR2: SGHTA and FQGTGA. Trimming removed 2 bases from V and 0 bases from J; junction bases left unmatched: 6. The CDR3 length is 16 residues. In DNA form, the CDR3 reads TGTGCCAGCAGCTTACAGGGTAGCGGGTACCAAGAGACCCAGTACTTC. Translation: CASSLQGSGYQETQYF.

CDR3 sequence: CATSRDQEETQYF. CDR3 nucleotide sequence: TGTGCCACCAGCAGAGATCAAGAGGAGACCCAGTACTTC. The V call is TRBV15, the J call TRBJ2-5; D gene ambiguous. The V end lost 0 bases, the J end lost 5 bases, and 7 bases lay between the germline ends. Germline V gene lookup returns CDR1 LNHNV and CDR2 YYDKDF (reference sequence). The CDR3 has 13 amino acids.

The genes are TRBV2 and TRBJ1-1, with D maybe TRBD1 (5 bases). V shed 7 bases and J shed 4 bases, with 16 bases lying between them. CDR1 and CDR2 (germline): SNHLY, FYNNEI. This CDR3 contains 14 residues. The CDR3 loop is CASTLWPGGTEAFF. The CDR3 DNA is TGTGCCAGCACTCTGTGGCCCGGGGGCACTGAAGCTTTCTTT.

This chain uses TRBV13 with TRBJ2-7; D may be TRBD1 (6 bases). Between the trimmed V and J ends, which lost 4 bases and 6 bases, there was a span of 10 bases. Germline CDR1 is PRHDT and CDR2 is FYEKMQ (reference sequence). The CDR3 consists of 12 residues. The CDR3: CASSSNRAEQYF. CDR3 bases: TGTGCCAGCAGCTCTAACAGGGCCGAGCAGTACTTC.

The CDR3 loop is CASSQDRGLLNTEAFF. The CDR3 DNA follows: TGTGCCAGCAGCCAAGATCGGGGTCTGCTGAACACTGAAGCTTTCTTT. The chain has TRBV14 and TRBJ1-1; D gene uncertain. Trimming left V 0 bases short and J 0 bases short, with 11 bases between. CDR1 is SGHDN and CDR2 is FVKESK in the germline V gene. This CDR3 has 16 residues.

The chain uses TRBV7-2 and TRBJ2-3, with 9 bases lining up with TRBD2. The CDR3 runs 15 residues. V gave up 3 bases and J gave up 0 bases; unmatched junction bases: 1. Germline CDR1 and CDR2: SGHTA and FQGNSA. The CDR3 DNA follows: TGTGCCAGCAGCTTTAGCGGGGGTAGCACAGATACGCAGTATTTT. Translation: CASSFSGGSTDTQYF.

This clone was picked up a small number of times. The J gene is TRBJ2-5, the V gene TRBV4-3; weak D call: TRBD1 (5 bases). The J call is in doubt because the DNA end fits TRBJ2-7 better. The CDR3 spans 16 residues. Germline V gives CDR1 LGHNA, CDR2 YSLEER. As DNA, the CDR3 is TGCGCCAGCAGCCAAGAGGGAAGGGGTGCATCCTACGAGCAGTACTTC. Amino acids: CASSQEGRGASYEQYF.

CDR3 residues: CASSSRGEQYF. For the CDR3, the DNA is TGTGCCAGTAGTAGCAGGGGCGAGCAGTACTTC. The genes are TRBV19 and TRBJ2-7; possible D gene TRBD1, 6 bases. The germline CDR1 and CDR2 sequences are LNHDA and SQIVND (reference sequence). Trimming shortened V by 4 bases and J by 6 bases, and 7 bases separated the two germline ends. The CDR3 runs 11 residues.

This clone was seen more than once but under ten times. The CDR3, as DNA: TGTGCCATCAGTGTCTCAGGCGATGGTGAAAAACTGTTTTTT. Protein product: CAISVSGDGEKLFF. This chain uses TRBV10-3 with TRBJ1-4; D is uncertain. V shed 4 bases and J shed 7 bases, with 13 bases lying between them. This CDR3 is built from 14 residues. Germline assignment: CDR1 ENHRY and CDR2 SYGVKD.

The DNA for the CDR3 is TGTGCAAGTCGCTTAGGGGACCCACTAGCGGGAGTACTAGATACGCAGTATTTT. As protein: CASRLGDPLAGVLDTQYF. V usage is TRBV12-2 and J usage is TRBJ2-3; the table's D gene call, TRBD2, was not cross checked with the DNA. TRBV12-2 is flagged as a pseudogene. The CDR3 has 18 residues.

This clone was seen a handful of times. The genes are TRBV6-1 and TRBJ1-2; D is possibly TRBD1 (6 bases). Germline V gene sequence: CDR1 MNHNS, CDR2 SASEGT. With 1 base removed from V and 8 bases from J, the gap between germline ends came to 14 bases. The CDR3 totals 14 residues. The CDR3 region is CASSEDRERWGYTF. In nucleotides, the CDR3 is TGTGCCAGCAGTGAAGACAGGGAACGGTGGGGCTACACCTTC.

The chain uses TRBV4-3 and TRBJ1-2; tentatively, D is TRBD1 (5 bases). The CDR3 covers 16 residues. Germline lookup yields CDR1 LGHNA and CDR2 YSLEER. The germline V and J ends were trimmed by 0 bases and 5 bases, with 16 bases remaining between them. CDR3 sequence: CASSQDRGDFRYGYTF. DNA for the CDR3: TGCGCCAGCAGCCAAGATCGGGGGGATTTTCGGTATGGCTACACCTTC.

This CDR3 reads CASSLRGQQGYTF. As DNA, the CDR3 is TGTGCCAGCAGTTTACGGGGACAGCAGGGCTACACCTTC. V gene TRBV27 combines with J gene TRBJ1-2; 7 bases match TRBD1. The trim removed 2 bases at V and 8 bases at J, leaving 5 bases unmatched. This CDR3 is 13 amino acids long. Germline values: CDR1 MNHEY, CDR2 SMNVEV (reference sequence).

This clone occurred once. The chain is built from TRBV7-6 and TRBJ2-7; the match to TRBD2 covers 11 bases. Trimming at V came to 5 bases and at J to 1 base, leaving 4 bases not matched to a gene. The CDR3 totals 15 residues. Germline CDR1 SGHVS, CDR2 FNYEAQ. CDR3 nucleotides: TGTGCCAGCAGCCTAAGACTAGCGGGGTCCTACGAGCAGTACTTC. It yields the protein CASSLRLAGSYEQYF.

The chain recombines TRBV28 with TRBJ2-1; D is unresolved. V gave up 6 bases and J gave up 2 bases, with 8 bases separating them. The CDR3 is 13 residues long. Germline-derived CDR1 and CDR2 are MDHEN and SYDVKM. The CDR3 nucleotides are TGTGCCAGCAGCCAGTTGACCTACAATGAGCAGTTCTTC. Its protein is CASSQLTYNEQFF.